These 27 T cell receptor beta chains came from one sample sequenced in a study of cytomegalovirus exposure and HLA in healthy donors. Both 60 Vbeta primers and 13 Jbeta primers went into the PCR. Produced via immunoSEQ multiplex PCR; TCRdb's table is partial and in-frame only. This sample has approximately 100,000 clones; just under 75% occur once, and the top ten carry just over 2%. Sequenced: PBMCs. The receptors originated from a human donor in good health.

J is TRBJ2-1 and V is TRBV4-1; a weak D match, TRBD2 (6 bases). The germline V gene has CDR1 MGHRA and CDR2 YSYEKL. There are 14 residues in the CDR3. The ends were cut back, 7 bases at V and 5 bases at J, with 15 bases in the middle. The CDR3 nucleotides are TGCGCCAGCATGGGGGGACCACTCGACAATGAGCAGTTCTTC. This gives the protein CASMGGPLDNEQFF.

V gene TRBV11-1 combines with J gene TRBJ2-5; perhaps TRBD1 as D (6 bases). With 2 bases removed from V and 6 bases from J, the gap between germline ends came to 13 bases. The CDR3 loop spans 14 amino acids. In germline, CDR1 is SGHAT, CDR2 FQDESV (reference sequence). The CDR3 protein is CASSLTGPRKTQYF. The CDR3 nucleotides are TGTGCCAGCAGCTTAACAGGGCCTCGGAAGACCCAGTACTTC.

The CDR3 bases are TGTGCCAGCAGATACTCCGGGACTACCCAAGAGACCCAGTACTTC. It encodes CASRYSGTTQETQYF. The V and J genes are TRBV7-2 and TRBJ2-5; the match to TRBD2 covers 7 bases. The CDR3 is 15 residues long. Trimming took 6 bases from V and 1 from J; bases not matched to a gene: 8. Germline CDR1 is SGHTA and CDR2 is FQGNSA.

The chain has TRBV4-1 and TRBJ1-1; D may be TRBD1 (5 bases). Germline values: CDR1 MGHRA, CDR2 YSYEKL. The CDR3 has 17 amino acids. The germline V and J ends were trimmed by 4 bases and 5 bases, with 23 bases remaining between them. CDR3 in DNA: TGCGCCAGCAGCCCCCTACTGAACTACGATCAGGGTACTGAAGCTTTCTTT. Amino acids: CASSPLLNYDQGTEAFF.

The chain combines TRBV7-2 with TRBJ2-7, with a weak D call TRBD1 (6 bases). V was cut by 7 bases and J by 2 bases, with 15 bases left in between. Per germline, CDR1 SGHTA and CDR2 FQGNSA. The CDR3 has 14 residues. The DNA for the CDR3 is TGTGCCAGCACCCCTGACAGGCCCCCCTACGAGCAGTACTTC. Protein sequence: CASTPDRPPYEQYF.

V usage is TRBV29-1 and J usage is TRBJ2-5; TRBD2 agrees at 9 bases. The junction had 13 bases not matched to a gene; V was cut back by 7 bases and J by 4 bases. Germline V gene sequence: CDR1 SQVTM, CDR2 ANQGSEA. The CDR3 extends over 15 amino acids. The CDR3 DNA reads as TGCAGCGCCGAAGGGGGCGGGGGGGGAGGAGAGACCCAGTACTTC. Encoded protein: CSAEGGGGGGETQYF.

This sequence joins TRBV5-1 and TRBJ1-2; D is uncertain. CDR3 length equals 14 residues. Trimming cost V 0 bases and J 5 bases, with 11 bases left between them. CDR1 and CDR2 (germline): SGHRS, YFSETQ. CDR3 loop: CASSLDVTDYGYTF. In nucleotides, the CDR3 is TGCGCCAGCAGCTTGGATGTAACAGATTATGGCTACACCTTC.

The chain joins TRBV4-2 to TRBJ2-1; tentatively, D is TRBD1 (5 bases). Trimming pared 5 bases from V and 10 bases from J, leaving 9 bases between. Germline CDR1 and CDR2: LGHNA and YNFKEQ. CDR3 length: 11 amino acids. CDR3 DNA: TGTGCCAGCAGCGAGGCAGGGGAGCAGTTCTTC. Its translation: CASSEAGEQFF.

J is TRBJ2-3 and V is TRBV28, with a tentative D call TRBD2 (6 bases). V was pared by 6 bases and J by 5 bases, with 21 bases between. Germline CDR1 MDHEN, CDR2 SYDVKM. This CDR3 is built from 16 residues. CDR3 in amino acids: CASRPGGQGGLDTQYF. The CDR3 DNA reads TGTGCCAGCAGGCCTGGCGGTCAGGGAGGTCTAGATACGCAGTATTTT.

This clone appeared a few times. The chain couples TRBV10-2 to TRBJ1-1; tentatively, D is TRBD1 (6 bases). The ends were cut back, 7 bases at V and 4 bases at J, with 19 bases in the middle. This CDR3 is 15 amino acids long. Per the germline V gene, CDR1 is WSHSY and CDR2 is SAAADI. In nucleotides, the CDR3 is TGCGCCAGCAAGGGGTTAACAGGGCTCGGCACTGAAGCTTTCTTT. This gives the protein CASKGLTGLGTEAFF.

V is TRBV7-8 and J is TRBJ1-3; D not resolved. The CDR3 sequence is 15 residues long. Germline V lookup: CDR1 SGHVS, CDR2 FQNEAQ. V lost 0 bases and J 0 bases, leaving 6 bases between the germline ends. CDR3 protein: CASSLASVSGNTIYF. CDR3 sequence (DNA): TGTGCCAGCAGCTTAGCCAGTGTCTCTGGAAACACCATATATTTT.

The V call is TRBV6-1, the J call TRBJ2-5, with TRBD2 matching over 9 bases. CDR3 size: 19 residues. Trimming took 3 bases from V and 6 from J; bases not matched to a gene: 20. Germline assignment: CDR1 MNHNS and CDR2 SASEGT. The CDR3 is CASSETRWREGQRGQTQYF. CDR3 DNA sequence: TGTGCCAGCAGTGAGACGAGATGGCGGGAGGGCCAGCGAGGACAGACCCAGTACTTC.

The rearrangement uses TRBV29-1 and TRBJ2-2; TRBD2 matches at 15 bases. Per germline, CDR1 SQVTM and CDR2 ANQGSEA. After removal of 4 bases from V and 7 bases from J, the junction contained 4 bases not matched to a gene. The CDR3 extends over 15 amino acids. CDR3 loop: CSVGTSGRVGGELFF. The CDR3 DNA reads TGCAGCGTTGGGACTAGCGGGAGGGTCGGCGGGGAGCTGTTTTTT.

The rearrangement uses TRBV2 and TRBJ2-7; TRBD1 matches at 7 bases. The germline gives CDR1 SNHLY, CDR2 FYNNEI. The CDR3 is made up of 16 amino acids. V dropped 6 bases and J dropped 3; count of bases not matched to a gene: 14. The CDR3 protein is CASSPSFIGTDYEQYF. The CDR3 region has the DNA TGTGCCAGCAGCCCTTCCTTCATCGGGACAGACTACGAGCAGTACTTC. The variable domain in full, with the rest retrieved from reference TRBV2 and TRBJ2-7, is EPEVTQTPSHQVTQMGQEVILRCVPISNHLYFYWYRQILGQKVEFLVSFYNNEISEKSEIFDDQFSVERPDGSNFTLKIRSTKLEDSAMYFCASSPSFIGTDYEQYFGPGTRLTVT.

CDR3 sequence: CASSPGQGSKTQYF. CDR3 coding DNA: TGTGCCAGCAGCCCCGGACAGGGGTCGAAGACCCAGTACTTC. The chain combines TRBV7-3 with TRBJ2-5; 9 bases match TRBD1. V lost 5 bases, J lost 6 bases, and 7 bases stayed unmatched. CDR1 is SGHTA and CDR2 is FQGTGA in the germline V gene. This CDR3 spans 14 amino acids. Filled out from reference TRBV7-3 and TRBJ2-5, the complete variable domain reads GAGVSQTPSNKVTEKGKYVELRCDPISGHTALYWYRQSLGQGPEFLIYFQGTGAADDSGLPNDRFFAVRPEGSVSTLKIQRTERGDSAVYLCASSPGQGSKTQYFGPGTRLLVL.

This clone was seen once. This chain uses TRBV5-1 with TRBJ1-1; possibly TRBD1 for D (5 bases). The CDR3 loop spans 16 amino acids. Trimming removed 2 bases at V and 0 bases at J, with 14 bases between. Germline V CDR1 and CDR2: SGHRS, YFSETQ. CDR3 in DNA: TGCGCCAGCAGCTTAGGCACAGGCATAATGAACACTGAAGCTTTCTTT. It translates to CASSLGTGIMNTEAFF.

CDR3 nucleotide sequence: TGTGCCTGGAGTAACAACGCCCAGATTGAGCAGTTCTTC. Translating gives CAWSNNAQIEQFF. This chain uses TRBV30 with TRBJ2-1; unclear D gene. Between the trimmed V and J ends, which lost 2 bases and 9 bases, there was a span of 14 bases. The length of the CDR3 is 13 residues. CDR1 and CDR2 (germline): GTSNPN, SVGIG (reference sequence).

In DNA, the CDR3 is TGTGCCAGTCAGGGGTGGGGGACAGCTAATGAAAAACTGTTTTTT. Its translation: CASQGWGTANEKLFF. This chain connects TRBV6-1 to TRBJ1-4, with 7 bases identical to TRBD1. The V gene's germline CDR1 is MNHNS and CDR2 SASEGT. The V segment lost 9 bases and the J segment 3 bases; nucleotides outside the gene matches: 10. This CDR3 spans 15 amino acids.

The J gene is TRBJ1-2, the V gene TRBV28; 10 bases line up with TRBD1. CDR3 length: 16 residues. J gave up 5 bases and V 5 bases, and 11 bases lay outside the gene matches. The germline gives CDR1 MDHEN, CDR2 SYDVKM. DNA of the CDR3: TGTGCCAGCAGTCCAGGCGGGACAGGGGCGGGGTATGGCTACACCTTC. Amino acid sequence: CASSPGGTGAGYGYTF.

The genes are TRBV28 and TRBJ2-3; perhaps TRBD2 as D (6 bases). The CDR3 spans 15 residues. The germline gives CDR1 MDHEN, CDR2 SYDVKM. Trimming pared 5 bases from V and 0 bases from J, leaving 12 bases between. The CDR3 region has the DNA TGTGCCAGCAGTGGGGGGACCGCGAGCACAGATACGCAGTATTTT. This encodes CASSGGTASTDTQYF.

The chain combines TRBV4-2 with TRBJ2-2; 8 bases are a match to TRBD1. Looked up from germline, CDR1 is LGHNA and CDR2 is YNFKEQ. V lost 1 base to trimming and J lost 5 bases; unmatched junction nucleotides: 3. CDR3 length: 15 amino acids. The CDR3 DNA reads TGTGCCAGCAGCCAAGGGACAGGGTTAACCGGGGAGCTGTTTTTT. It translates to CASSQGTGLTGELFF.

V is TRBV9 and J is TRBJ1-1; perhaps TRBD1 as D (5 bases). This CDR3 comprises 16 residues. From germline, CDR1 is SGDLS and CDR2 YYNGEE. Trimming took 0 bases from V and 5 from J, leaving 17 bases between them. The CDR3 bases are TGTGCCAGCAGCGTAGCTGGGAGGAGGGGAATAACTGAAGCTTTCTTT. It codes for CASSVAGRRGITEAFF.

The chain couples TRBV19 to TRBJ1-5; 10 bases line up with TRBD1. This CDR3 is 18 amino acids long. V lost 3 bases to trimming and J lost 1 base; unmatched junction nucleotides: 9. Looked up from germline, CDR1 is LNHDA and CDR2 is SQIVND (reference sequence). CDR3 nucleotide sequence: TGTGCCAGTAGTATTGAGACAGGGGGCGGAGGGAGCAATCAGCCCCAGCATTTT. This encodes CASSIETGGGGSNQPQHF.

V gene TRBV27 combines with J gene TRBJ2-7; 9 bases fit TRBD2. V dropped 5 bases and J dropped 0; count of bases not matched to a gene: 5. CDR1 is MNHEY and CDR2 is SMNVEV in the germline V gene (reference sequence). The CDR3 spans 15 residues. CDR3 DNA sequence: TGTGCCAGCAGTAGAGCGGGGGGACGCTCCTACGAGCAGTACTTC. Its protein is CASSRAGGRSYEQYF.

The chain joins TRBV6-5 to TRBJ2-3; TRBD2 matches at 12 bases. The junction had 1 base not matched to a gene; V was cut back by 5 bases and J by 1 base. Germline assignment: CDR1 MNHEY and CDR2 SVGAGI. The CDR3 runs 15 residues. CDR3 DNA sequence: TGTGCCAGCAGTGGACTAGCGGGACGCACAGATACGCAGTATTTT. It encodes CASSGLAGRTDTQYF.

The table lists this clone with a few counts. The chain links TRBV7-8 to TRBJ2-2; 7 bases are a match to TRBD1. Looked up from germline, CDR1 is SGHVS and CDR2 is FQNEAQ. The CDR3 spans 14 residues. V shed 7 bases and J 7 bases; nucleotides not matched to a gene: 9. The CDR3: CASKDRQRGGELFF. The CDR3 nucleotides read TGTGCCAGCAAGGACAGGCAAAGAGGCGGGGAGCTGTTTTTT.

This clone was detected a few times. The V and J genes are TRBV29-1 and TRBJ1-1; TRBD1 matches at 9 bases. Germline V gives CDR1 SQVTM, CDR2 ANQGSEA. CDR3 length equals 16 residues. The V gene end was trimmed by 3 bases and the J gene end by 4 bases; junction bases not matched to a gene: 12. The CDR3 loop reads CSVDGLGQGHRTEAFF. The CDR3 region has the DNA TGCAGCGTTGATGGGTTGGGACAGGGTCATCGCACTGAAGCTTTCTTT.